This TCR beta chain was identified during a study of CD8+ T cells in alopecia areata. The study's findings and limits: Significant decreases in scalp clonality and expanded CD8+ clones followed tofacitinib treatment.

Once RNA had been extracted, it was reverse transcribed into cDNA to act as the sequencing template. Clones were read by immunoSEQ multiplex PCR, and TCRdb kept only the in-frame ones, dropping some. Altogether nearly 95,000 clones are present, about 71% being singletons, with the ten largest covering roughly 17%. Germline lookup yields CDR1 SEHNR and CDR2 FQNEAQ (reference sequence). V was pared by 5 bases and J by 4 bases, with 5 bases between. CDR3 length: 12 amino acids. With regard to this clone: Its specificity is unknown.

Treatment given: oral pan-JAK inhibitor, 5-10 mg twice daily. The investigators collected lesional scalp punch biopsies and peripheral blood from alopecia areata patients. It was from PBMCs that CD4+ and CD8+ T cells were sorted. The material was CD8+ T cells sorted from blood, obtained around week 42, from a patient treated with tofacitinib. This chain joins TRBV7-9 and TRBJ2-2; D uncertain. The clonotype was recovered from a human donor with alopecia areata. CDR3 DNA: TGTGCCAGCAGCATGAGCACCGGGGAGCTGTTTTTT. Translation gives CASSMSTGELFF.